The subject of this entry is one TCR beta chain. The sample comes from a study of shared clonotypes between healthy human individuals. Overall study: Donor ages ranged 18 to 49 years: two women, a few men.

Measured with immunoSEQ multiplex PCR; TCRdb has only the in-frame clones, and not every one. The repertoire holds about 1.5 million clones, with approximately 98% as singletons. The germline V and J ends were trimmed by 4 bases and 3 bases, with 23 bases remaining between them. The CDR3 length is 18 residues. Per germline, CDR1 MNHEY and CDR2 SMNVEV (reference sequence). The sequence derives from a man under 40 in good health. What was sequenced was naive CD4+ T cells sorted from blood. Subset given: CD45RA+ positively selected. This chain joins TRBV27 and TRBJ2-3; a weak D match, TRBD2 (6 bases). Here the CDR3 reads CASSSRLIRLDSTDTQYF. DNA for the CDR3: TGTGCCAGCAGTTCTCGTTTGATCCGACTAGATTCTACAGATACGCAGTATTTT.